These 4 T cell receptor beta chains share one sample of origin, sequenced in a study of identical twins. TCRdb ran MiXCR on the 5' RACE reads and lists one entry per CDR3 protein. The sample has some 630,000 distinct CDR3 sequences, 7.1% seen once. This sample also appeared in a second study, on yellow fever vaccine responses in identical twins.

Sequencing was carried out using PBMCs. The receptors were gathered from a woman aged 18-29 years in good health.

This clonotype was seen repeatedly, ten times or more. The gene calls are TRBV2 and TRBJ2-1, with 8 bases aligning to TRBD2. Germline V lookup: CDR1 SNHLY, CDR2 FYNNEI. This CDR3 comprises 14 residues. V gave up 3 bases and J gave up 7 bases; unmatched junction bases: 5. The CDR3 coding sequence is TGTGCCAGCAGTGATGTTGCGGGAGGTAATGAGCAGTTCTTC. It specifies CASSDVAGGNEQFF.

The sample holds many counts of this clonotype. The J gene is TRBJ1-6, the V gene TRBV3-1; weak D call: TRBD1 (5 bases). The CDR3 runs to 14 residues. Germline V gene sequence: CDR1 LGHDT, CDR2 YNNKEL (reference sequence). V lost 4 bases and J lost 7, with 11 bases in between. The chain's CDR3 is CASSPGGDNSPLHF. Written as DNA, the CDR3 is TGTGCCAGCAGCCCCGGGGGGGACAATTCACCCCTCCACTTT.

This clonotype came up a few times. The rearrangement joins TRBV2 to TRBJ1-2; D is undetermined. The CDR3 extends over 16 amino acids. Per germline, CDR1 SNHLY and CDR2 FYNNEI. V was pared by 3 bases and J by 0 bases, with 14 bases between. CDR3 sequence reads: CASSDTVVLTNYGYTF. In DNA form, the CDR3 reads TGTGCCAGCAGTGATACCGTGGTGTTAACTAACTATGGCTACACCTTC.

J is TRBJ2-2 and V is TRBV7-6; D is unclear. This CDR3 is 13 amino acids long. Trimming took off 2 bases at V and 6 bases at J, with 7 bases between the two ends. Germline CDR1 is SGHVS and CDR2 is FNYEAQ. CDR3 bases: TGTGCCAGCAGCTTATCAGAGGCCGGGGAGCTGTTTTTT. As protein: CASSLSEAGELFF.